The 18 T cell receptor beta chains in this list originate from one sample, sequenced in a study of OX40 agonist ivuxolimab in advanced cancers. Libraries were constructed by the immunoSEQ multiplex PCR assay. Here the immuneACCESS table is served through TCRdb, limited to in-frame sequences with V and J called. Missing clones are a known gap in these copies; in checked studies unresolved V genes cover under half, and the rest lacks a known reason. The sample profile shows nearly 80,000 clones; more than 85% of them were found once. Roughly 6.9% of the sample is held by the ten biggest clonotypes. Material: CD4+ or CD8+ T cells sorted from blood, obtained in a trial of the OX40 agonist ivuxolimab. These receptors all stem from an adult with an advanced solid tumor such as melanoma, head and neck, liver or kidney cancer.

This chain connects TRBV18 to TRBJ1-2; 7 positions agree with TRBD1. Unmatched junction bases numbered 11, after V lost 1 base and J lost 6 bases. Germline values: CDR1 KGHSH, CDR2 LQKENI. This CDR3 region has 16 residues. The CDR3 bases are TGTGCCAGCTCACCACTGCTTGGCAGGGGGGAGGATGGCTACACCTTC. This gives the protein CASSPLLGRGEDGYTF.

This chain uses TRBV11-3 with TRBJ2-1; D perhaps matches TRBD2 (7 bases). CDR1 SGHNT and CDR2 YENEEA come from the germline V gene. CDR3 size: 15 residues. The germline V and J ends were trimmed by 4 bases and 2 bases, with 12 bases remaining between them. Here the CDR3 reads CASSSDSGTYNEQFF. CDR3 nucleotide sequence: TGTGCCAGCAGCTCGGACAGCGGGACCTACAATGAGCAGTTCTTC.

Here the CDR3 reads CASGLAAGTGYTGELFF. CDR3 coding DNA: TGTGCTAGTGGTTTGGCAGCCGGGACGGGTTACACCGGGGAGCTGTTTTTT. The V call is TRBV12-5, the J call TRBJ2-2, with D perhaps TRBD1 or TRBD2 (5 bases each). The CDR3 length is 17 residues. The V end was cut by 1 base, the J end by 3 bases, with 15 bases between. The germline CDR1 and CDR2 sequences are LGHNT and FRNRAP. Full variable domain (missing parts from reference TRBV12-5 and TRBJ2-2): DARVTQTPRHKVTEMGQEVTMRCQPILGHNTVFWYRQTMMQGLELLAYFRNRAPLDDSGMPKDRFSAEMPDATLATLKIQPSEPRDSAVYFCASGLAAGTGYTGELFFGEGSRLTVL.

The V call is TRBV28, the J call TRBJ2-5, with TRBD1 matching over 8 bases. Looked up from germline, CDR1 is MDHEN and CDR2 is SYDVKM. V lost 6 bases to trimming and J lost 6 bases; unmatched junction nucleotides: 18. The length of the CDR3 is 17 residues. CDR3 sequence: CASRGATGQVPLKTQYF. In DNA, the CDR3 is TGTGCCAGCAGAGGTGCGACGGGACAGGTCCCCTTGAAGACCCAGTACTTC.

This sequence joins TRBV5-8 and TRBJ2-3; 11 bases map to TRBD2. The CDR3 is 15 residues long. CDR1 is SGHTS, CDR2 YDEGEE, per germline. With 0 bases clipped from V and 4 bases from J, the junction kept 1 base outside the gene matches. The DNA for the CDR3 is TGTGCCAGCAGCTTGGGACTAGCGGGGCCAGATACGCAGTATTTT. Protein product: CASSLGLAGPDTQYF.

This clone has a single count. The DNA of the CDR3 is TGTGCCAGCTCCCAGGGACAGGGGGGCTACACCTTC. It translates to CASSQGQGGYTF. The V gene is TRBV18, the J gene TRBJ1-2, with 10 bases that match TRBD1. The CDR3 runs to 12 residues. From germline, CDR1 is KGHSH and CDR2 LQKENI. V shed 6 bases and J 8 bases; nucleotides not matched to a gene: 3.

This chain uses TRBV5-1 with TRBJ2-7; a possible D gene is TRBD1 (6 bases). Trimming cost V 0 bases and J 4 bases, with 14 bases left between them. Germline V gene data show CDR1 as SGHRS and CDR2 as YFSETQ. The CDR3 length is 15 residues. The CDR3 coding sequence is TGCGCCAGCAGCTTGGCCGGACAGCCGGTGTACGAGCAGTACTTC. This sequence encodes CASSLAGQPVYEQYF. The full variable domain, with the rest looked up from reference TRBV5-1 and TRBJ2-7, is KAGVTQTPRYLIKTRGQQVTLSCSPISGHRSVSWYQQTPGQGLQFLFEYFSETQRNKGNFPGRFSGRQFSNSRSEMNVSTLELGDSALYLCASSLAGQPVYEQYFGPGTRLTVT.

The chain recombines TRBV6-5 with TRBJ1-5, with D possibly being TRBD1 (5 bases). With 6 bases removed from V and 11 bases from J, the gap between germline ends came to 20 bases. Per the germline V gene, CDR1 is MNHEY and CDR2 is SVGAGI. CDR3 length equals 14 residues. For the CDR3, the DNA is TGTGCCAGCAGCTTAACCGACAGCCGAGGGTCCCAGCATTTT. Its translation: CASSLTDSRGSQHF.

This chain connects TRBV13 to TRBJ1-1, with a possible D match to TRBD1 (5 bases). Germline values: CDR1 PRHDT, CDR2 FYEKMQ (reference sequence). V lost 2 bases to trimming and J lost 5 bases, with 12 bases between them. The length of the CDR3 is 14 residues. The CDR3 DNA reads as TGTGCCAGCAGCTTAATTTCCCGGGGGACTGAAGCTTTCTTT. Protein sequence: CASSLISRGTEAFF.

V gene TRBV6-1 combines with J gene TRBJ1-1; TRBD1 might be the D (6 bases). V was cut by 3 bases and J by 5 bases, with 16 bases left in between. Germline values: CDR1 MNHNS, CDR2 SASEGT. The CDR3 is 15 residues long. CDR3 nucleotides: TGTGCCAGCAGTGACCGTCACAAGGGGGGTACTGAAGCTTTCTTT. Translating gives CASSDRHKGGTEAFF.

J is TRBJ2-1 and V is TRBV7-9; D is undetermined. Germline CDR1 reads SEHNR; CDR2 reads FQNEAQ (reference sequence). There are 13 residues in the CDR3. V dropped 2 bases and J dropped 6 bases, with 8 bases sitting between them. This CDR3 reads CASSLNAANEQFF. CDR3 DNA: TGTGCCAGCAGCTTAAATGCTGCCAATGAGCAGTTCTTC.

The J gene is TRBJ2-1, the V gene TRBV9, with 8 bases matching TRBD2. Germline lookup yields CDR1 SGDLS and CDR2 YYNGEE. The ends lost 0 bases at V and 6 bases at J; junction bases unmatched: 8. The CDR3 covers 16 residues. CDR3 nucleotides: TGTGCCAGCAGCGTAGGCCCGAGCGGGAGTTTCAATGAGCAGTTCTTC. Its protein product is CASSVGPSGSFNEQFF.

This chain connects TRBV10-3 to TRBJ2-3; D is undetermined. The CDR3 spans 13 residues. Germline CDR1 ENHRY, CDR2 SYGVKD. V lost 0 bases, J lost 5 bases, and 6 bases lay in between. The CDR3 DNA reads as TGTGCCATCAGTGAGTCTTGGGGAGATACGCAGTATTTT. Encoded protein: CAISESWGDTQYF.

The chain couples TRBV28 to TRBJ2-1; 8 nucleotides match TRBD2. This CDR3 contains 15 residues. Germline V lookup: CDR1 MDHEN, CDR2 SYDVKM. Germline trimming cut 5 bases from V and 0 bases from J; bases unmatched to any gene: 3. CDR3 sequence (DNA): TGTGCCAGCAGTCTTACTAGCGGCTCCTACAATGAGCAGTTCTTC. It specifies CASSLTSGSYNEQFF.

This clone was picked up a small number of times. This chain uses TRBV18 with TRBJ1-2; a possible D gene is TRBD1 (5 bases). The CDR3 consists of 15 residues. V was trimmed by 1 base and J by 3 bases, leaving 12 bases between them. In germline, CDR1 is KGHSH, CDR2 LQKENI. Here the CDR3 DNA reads TGTGCCAGCTCACCACTGGCAGGGACGGACTATGGCTACACCTTC. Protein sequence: CASSPLAGTDYGYTF.

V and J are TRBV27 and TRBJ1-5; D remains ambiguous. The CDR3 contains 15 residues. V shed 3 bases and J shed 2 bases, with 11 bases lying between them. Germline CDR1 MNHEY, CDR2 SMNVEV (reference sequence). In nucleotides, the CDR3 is TGTGCCAGCAGTTTTGTGGGTCTGGGCAATCAGCCCCAGCATTTT. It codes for CASSFVGLGNQPQHF.

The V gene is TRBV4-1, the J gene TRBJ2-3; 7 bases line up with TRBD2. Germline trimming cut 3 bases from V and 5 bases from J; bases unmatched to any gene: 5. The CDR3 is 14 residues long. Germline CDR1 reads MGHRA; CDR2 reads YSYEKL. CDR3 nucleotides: TGCGCCAGCAGCCAGATCTCTAGCGGAGATACGCAGTATTTT. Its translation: CASSQISSGDTQYF.

The CDR3 spells CASSLTGSFSTDTQYF. In DNA, the CDR3 is TGTGCCAGCAGCCTCACAGGGAGCTTTAGCACAGATACGCAGTATTTT. The chain links TRBV7-9 to TRBJ2-3, with D possibly matching TRBD1 (6 bases). The V gene's germline CDR1 is SEHNR and CDR2 FQNEAQ (reference sequence). This CDR3 comprises 16 residues. The V end lost 5 bases, the J end lost 0 bases, and 15 bases lay between the germline ends.